This T cell receptor (beta chain) comes out of a study of vaccination effects on CD4 cells after COVID-19 (dated by TCRdb to the early 2020s). About the full investigation: Two doses of either the BNT162b2 or the mRNA-1273 mRNA SARS-CoV-2 vaccine were administered to participants. Altogether, some 11 COVID-19 convalescent patients and a few SARS-CoV-2-naive healthy vaccine recipients made up the full study. The study compared SARS-CoV-2 spike-specific CD4+ TCR repertoires before and after mRNA vaccination in COVID-19 convalescent patients and infection-naive vaccine recipients. The Oncomine TCR Beta short-read assay on an Illumina iSeq 100 was used to sequence cultures from other donors in the study.

In the ViraFEST assay, PBMC were stimulated with viral peptide pools, and TCR sequencing was then used to find antigen-specific CD4+ T cell clonotypes based on their expansion. After more than 9 days of culture, CD4+ T cells were isolated with the EasySep CD4+ T cell isolation kit. None of the healthy vaccine recipients had a prior SARS-CoV-2 infection, which was confirmed by nucleocapsid antibody tests that came back negative both before and after vaccination. A few million PBMC per well were cultured with around 9.8 ug/ml peptides in IMDM containing about 5% human AB serum, approximately 10 IU/ml IL-2 and gentamicin. Half of the culture medium was replaced with fresh IL-2-containing medium on days 3 and 7. Unless noted otherwise, every peptide stimulation condition was grown in triplicate wells. Using Ficoll-Paque Plus gradient centrifugation, PBMC were separated from whole blood and then either used fresh or cryopreserved at -140C. The overlapping peptide pools covered the spike proteins of SARS-CoV-2 and of the common cold coronaviruses HCoV-NL63, HCoV-OC43 and HCoV-229E. Genomic DNA was extracted from cultured CD4+ T cells with the QIAamp micro DNA kit.

The receptor library was made with the immunoSEQ multiplex PCR assay. TCR beta CDR3 sequencing was performed on DNA from the cultured, isolated CD4+ T cells. The authors processed their data as follows. Non-productive TCR sequences were removed, reads were trimmed to the CDR3 region, and CDR3s of at least 7 amino acids were retained. Antigen-specific clonotypes were identified using the MANAFEST web app by comparison of expansion in peptide wells against reference cultures. To be called positive, a clone needed expansion at FDR<0.05 compared with the reference and with all other wells, an odds ratio greater than 5, and a frequency greater than 0.1% in two replicate wells. A clonotype was called cross-reactive if it was significantly expanded both in SARS-CoV-2 spike wells and in at least one common cold coronavirus spike condition. Using the stringdist R package, CDR3 similarity was measured by Levenshtein distance, and unrooted trees were constructed with ape in R 3.6.1. TCRdb's version of the immuneACCESS table is confined to in-frame rearrangements and falls short of the full clone set. An unresolved V gene accounts for under half of the shortfall where checked; the remainder is of unknown origin. V and J calls and clone size are given by that table; D and trimming were obtained from the DNA. The sample table shows tens of thousands of clones, and 65% to 85% are seen once. Around 2.9% of the sample comes from the top ten.

Including the terminal cysteine and phenylalanine, the CDR3 comprises 17 residues. Only the CDR3 DNA is retained, 51 bases long and in frame from the first base. From a lookup of the germline V gene, CDR1 and CDR2 are SGHTA and FQGTGA. The germline V and J ends show losses of 5 bases and 0 bases respectively, and no gene match explains 10 bases of the junction. This clone showed up just a few times. Its cognate antigen has yet to be identified. Per-base qualities were not stored, and no clone one base away is much larger. Beyond this particular receptor, the publication reports: In healthy vaccine recipients, vaccine-induced clones were almost all SARS-CoV-2 mono-reactive, with only 1 of 255 cross-reactive with common cold coronaviruses. At late post-vaccination timepoints, both infection-induced and vaccine-induced clones showed marked clonal contraction, consistent with waning T cell responses. The study was limited by a small number of convalescent patients and lacked early post-infection timepoints.

This clonotype originated in a human donor who received a COVID-19 vaccine. The chain is encoded by TRBV7-3 joined to TRBJ2-1; TRBD1 matches 7 bases in the middle. The material sequenced was CD4+ T cells from PBMCs cultured with HCoV-NL63 spike peptides, taken before COVID-19 vaccination. The cell subset or site label on this specimen signifies: HCoV-NL63 spike overlapping peptide pool stimulation. The CDR3: CASSPAEAGGSYNEQFF. Here is the DNA: TGTGCCAGCAGCCCCGCCGAGGCAGGGGGCTCCTACAATGAGCAGTTCTTC.